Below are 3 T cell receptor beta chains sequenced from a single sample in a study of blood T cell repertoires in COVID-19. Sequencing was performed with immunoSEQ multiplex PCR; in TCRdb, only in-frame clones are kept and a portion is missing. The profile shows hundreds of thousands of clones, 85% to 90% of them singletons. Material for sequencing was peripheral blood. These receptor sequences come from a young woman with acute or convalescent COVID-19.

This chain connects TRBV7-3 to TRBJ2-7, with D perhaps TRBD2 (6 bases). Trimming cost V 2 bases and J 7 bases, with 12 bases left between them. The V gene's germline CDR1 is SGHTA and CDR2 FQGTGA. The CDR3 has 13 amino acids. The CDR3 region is CASSLQFGGEQYF. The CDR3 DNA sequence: TGTGCCAGCAGCTTACAGTTCGGGGGTGAGCAGTACTTC.

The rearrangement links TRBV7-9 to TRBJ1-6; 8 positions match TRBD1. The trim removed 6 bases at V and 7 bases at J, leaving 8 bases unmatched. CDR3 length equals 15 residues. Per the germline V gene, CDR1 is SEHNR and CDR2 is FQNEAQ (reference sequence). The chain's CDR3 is CASRPKDRENSPLHF. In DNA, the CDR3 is TGTGCCAGCAGACCAAAGGACAGGGAGAATTCACCCCTCCACTTT.

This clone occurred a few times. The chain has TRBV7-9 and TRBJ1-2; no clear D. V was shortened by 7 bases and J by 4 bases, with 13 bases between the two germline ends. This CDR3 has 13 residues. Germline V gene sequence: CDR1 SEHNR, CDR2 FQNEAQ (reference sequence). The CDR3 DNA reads TGTGCCAGCACCTATTCCGGGGTCTATGGCTACACCTTC. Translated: CASTYSGVYGYTF.